This T cell receptor (beta chain) emerged from a study of CD8+CD57+ T cells in acquired aplastic anemia. Study-wide background: Healthy-donor CD4+ cells averaged approximately 10 million reads.

The study profiled TCR beta VDJ and CDR3 using genomic DNA as template. TCRdb re-derived calls from the reads in MiXCR, one entry per CDR3 protein. The sample yields some 200,000 distinct CDR3 sequences, 61% seen once. This clonotype was recorded once. V lost 5 bases and J lost 7; bases outside the gene matches: 16. Germline CDR1 SGHTA, CDR2 FQGNSA. The CDR3 is made up of 16 amino acids. This chain joins TRBV7-2 and TRBJ1-2; 7 bases are shared with TRBD1. Sequencing was carried out using sorted CD4+, CD8+, or CD8+CD57+ T cells (not recorded which) from PBMCs. This TCR was recovered from a human donor in good health. This CDR3 reads CASSPRSQGGAAGYTF. CDR3 nucleotides: TGTGCCAGCAGCCCTAGGTCTCAGGGGGGGGCAGCTGGCTACACCTTC.